These T cell receptor beta chains were read from a single sample in a study of OX40 agonist ivuxolimab in advanced cancers. The protocol was immunoSEQ multiplex PCR, while the TCRdb copy is restricted to in-frame clones and leaves out a portion. The sample has fewer than 20,000 clones, roughly 80% seen once. The sample here was CD4+ or CD8+ T cells sorted from blood, taken in a trial of the OX40 agonist ivuxolimab. The receptors were gathered from an adult with an advanced solid tumor such as melanoma, head and neck, liver or kidney cancer. The conserved cysteine and the conserved F or W are not part of the CDR3 here. Fields, in order: D gene, clone size, J gene, V gene, CDR3 protein. A D gene is named only where the DNA matches it firmly. Clone size is shown for a subset of rows, as once, few, many or a class of expanded clone.

-	-	TRBJ1-1	TRBV28	ASSLSGTNTEAF
-	-	TRBJ1-1	TRBV1	TSSQGLSGPLNTEAF
TRBD1	-	TRBJ2-3	TRBV2	ASTPGQGAADTQY
-	-	TRBJ2-7	TRBV28	ASSLDSSYEQY
TRBD1	-	TRBJ2-1	TRBV9	ASSVTGVSYNEQF
-	few	TRBJ1-1	TRBV4-2	ASSQEGGVGGPPEAF
TRBD1	-	TRBJ2-6	TRBV19	ASSWDRLSSGANVLT
-	-	TRBJ2-2	TRBV18	ASSPPMYTGELF
-	-	TRBJ1-2	TRBV6-5	ATGTGYGYT
-	-	TRBJ2-3	TRBV9	ASSVASRDNTDTQY
TRBD1	few	TRBJ2-7	TRBV19	ASSISGQAHTSYEQY
-	-	TRBJ2-1	TRBV28	ASTYGVPYNEQF
-	-	TRBJ1-2	TRBV6-4	ASSENPGSYGYT
-	-	TRBJ1-5	TRBV9	ASSADGFPSSNQPQH
-	-	TRBJ2-1	TRBV30	AWSVGGSSEQF
-	-	TRBJ1-5	TRBV12-5	ASDDSGSNQPQH
-	large	TRBJ1-4	TRBV6-4	ASSAFLPRAPNEKLF
-	-	TRBJ2-5	TRBV11-2	ASSPPSRQETQY
-	-	TRBJ1-5	TRBV7-6	ASSQTPSQPQH